Given below is one T cell receptor (beta chain) in context. Its antigen is as yet unknown. The CDR3 has 15 amino acids. V was shortened by 3 bases and J by 0 bases, with 11 bases between the two germline ends. Germline CDR1 is SGHRS and CDR2 is YFSETQ. These data come from a study of a mutant IDH1 vaccine in newly diagnosed glioma. As for the study in general: Earlier care involved radiotherapy, temozolomide, or both, and the majority received both.

Time point described: week 11, during vaccination. Vaccine doses each comprised 300 ug of mutant IDH1 20-mer peptide, with topical imiquimod. Assay: immunoSEQ multiplex PCR; the TCRdb copy retains only in-frame clones and omits some. The table lists over 55,000 clones, 89% of them singletons. The rearrangement uses TRBV5-1 and TRBJ2-3, with D hard to call. This TCR was sampled from a man in his forties or fifties with glioma. The source material was PBMCs, sampled from a glioma patient whose treatment included an IDH1 peptide vaccine. The CDR3 region has the DNA TGCGCCAGCAGCTCGAGGACCGGTAGCACAGATACGCAGTATTTT. Encoded protein: CASSSRTGSTDTQYF.